Listed below are T cell receptor beta chains from one sample, sequenced in a study of blood T cell repertoires in COVID-19. The table came from immunoSEQ multiplex PCR; TCRdb's copy has only in-frame clones and leaves some out. Of a few hundred thousand clones listed, about 87% were seen once; the top ten hold roughly 10%. The sequenced sample consisted of PBMCs or T cells enriched from blood (not recorded which). The receptor set was obtained from a woman aged 45-65 years who had recovered from COVID-19. Both conserved end residues are part of each CDR3. The D gene is left open where the match is weak. Size tells how often a clone was seen (once, few, many) or the class of an expanded clone, and some rows leave it out.

>NA|TRBD1|TRBJ1-5|TRBV6-1
TGTGCCAGCAGTGAAGTCGGGGGACAGATCAATCAGCCCCAGCATTTT
CASSEVGGQINQPQHF
>NA|TRBD1|TRBJ1-2|TRBV18
TGTGCCAGCTCACGAGGGACAGGGGGCTATGGCTACACCTTC
CASSRGTGGYGYTF
>NA|NA|TRBJ2-1|TRBV28
TGTGCCAGCCCATGGGAGTGGCTCTTTAACCCTCTTCTGCCCTACAATGAGCAGTTCTTC
CASPWEWLFNPLLPYNEQFF
>NA|NA|TRBJ1-1|TRBV10-3
TGTGCCATCAGCCCAGCGGCCGGGACTTCGTATGGCACTGAAGCTTTCTTT
CAISPAAGTSYGTEAFF
>NA|TRBD1|TRBJ2-3|TRBV28
TGTGCCAGCAGTTGGACAGGAGGCACAGATACGCAGTATTTT
CASSWTGGTDTQYF
>once|TRBD1|TRBJ1-1|TRBV28
TGTGCCAGCACCCTCCCGACAGGGGAGATGAACACTGAAGCTTTCTTT
CASTLPTGEMNTEAFF
>NA|NA|TRBJ1-1|TRBV9
TGTGCCAGCAGCGTAGGAGGTTGGGGGCCCACTGAAGCTTTCTTT
CASSVGGWGPTEAFF
>NA|NA|TRBJ2-3|TRBV15
TGTGCCACCAGCAGAGCTACCGATACGCAGTATTTT
CATSRATDTQYF
>NA|NA|TRBJ1-2|TRBV12-3/TRBV12-4
TGTGCCAGCAGTTTAGGGTCGGTCCACACCTTC
CASSLGSVHTF
>NA|NA|TRBJ1-2|TRBV27
TGTGCCAGCGGAGGGCGCTATGGCTACACCTTC
CASGGRYGYTF
>NA|NA|TRBJ2-2|TRBV6-2/TRBV6-3
TGTGCCAGCAGTTACACCGGGACTCCCACCGGGGAGCTGTTTTTT
CASSYTGTPTGELFF
>NA|TRBD1|TRBJ1-5|TRBV19
TGTGCCAGTAGTCCATGGACAGGAAGCAATCAGCCCCAGCATTTT
CASSPWTGSNQPQHF
>NA|NA|TRBJ1-1|TRBV21-1
TGTGCCAGCAGCAAAGGGGGGCTGGATTTTTCGAACCAGAACACTGAAGCTTTCTTT
CASSKGGLDFSNQNTEAFF